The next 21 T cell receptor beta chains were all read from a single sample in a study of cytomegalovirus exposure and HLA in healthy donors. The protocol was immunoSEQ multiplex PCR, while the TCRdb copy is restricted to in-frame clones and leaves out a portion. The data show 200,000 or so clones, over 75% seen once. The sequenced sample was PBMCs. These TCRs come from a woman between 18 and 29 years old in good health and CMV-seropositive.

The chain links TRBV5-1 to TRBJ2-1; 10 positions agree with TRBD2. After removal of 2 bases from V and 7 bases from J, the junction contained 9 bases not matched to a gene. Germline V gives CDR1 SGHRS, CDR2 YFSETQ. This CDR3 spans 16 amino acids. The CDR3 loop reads CASSLSSGRASNEQFF. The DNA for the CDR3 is TGCGCCAGCAGCTTATCAAGCGGGAGGGCCTCGAATGAGCAGTTCTTC.

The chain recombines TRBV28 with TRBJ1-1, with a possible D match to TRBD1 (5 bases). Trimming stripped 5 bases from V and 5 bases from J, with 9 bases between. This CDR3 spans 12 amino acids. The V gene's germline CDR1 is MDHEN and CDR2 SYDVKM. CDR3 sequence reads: CASSGAGTEAFF. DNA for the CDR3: TGTGCCAGCAGTGGGGCTGGGACTGAAGCTTTCTTT.

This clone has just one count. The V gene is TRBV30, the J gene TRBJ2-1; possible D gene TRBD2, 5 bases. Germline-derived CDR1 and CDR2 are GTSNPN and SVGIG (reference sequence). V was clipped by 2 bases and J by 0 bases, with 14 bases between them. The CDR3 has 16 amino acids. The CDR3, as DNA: TGTGCCTGGAGTACCCGCCGGGAAGTCTCCTACAATGAGCAGTTCTTC. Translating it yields CAWSTRREVSYNEQFF.

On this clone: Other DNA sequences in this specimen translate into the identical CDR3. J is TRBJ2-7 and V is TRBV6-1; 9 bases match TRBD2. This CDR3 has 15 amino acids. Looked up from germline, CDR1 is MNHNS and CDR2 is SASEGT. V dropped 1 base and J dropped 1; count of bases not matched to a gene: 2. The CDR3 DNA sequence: TGTGCCAGCAGTGAAGGTCTAGCGGGGTCCTACGAGCAGTACTTC. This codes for CASSEGLAGSYEQYF.

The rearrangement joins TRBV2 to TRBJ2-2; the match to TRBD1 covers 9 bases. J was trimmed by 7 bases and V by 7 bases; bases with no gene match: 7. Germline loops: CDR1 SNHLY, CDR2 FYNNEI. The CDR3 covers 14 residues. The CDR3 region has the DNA TGTGCCAGCACGAACAGGGGGCCGGGCGGGGAGCTGTTTTTT. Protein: CASTNRGPGGELFF.

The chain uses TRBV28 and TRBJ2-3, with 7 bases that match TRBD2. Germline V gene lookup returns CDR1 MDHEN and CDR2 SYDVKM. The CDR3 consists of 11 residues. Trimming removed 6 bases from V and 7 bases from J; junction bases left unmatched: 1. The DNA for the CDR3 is TGTGCCAGCAGGGGGGGGAATACGCAGTATTTT. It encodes CASRGGNTQYF.

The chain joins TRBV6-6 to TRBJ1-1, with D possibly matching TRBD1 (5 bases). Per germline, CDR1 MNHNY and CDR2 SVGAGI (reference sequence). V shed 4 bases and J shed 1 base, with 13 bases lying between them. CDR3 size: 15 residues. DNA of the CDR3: TGTGCCAGCAGTTGGGACTCGATTGAGAACACTGAAGCTTTCTTT. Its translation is CASSWDSIENTEAFF.

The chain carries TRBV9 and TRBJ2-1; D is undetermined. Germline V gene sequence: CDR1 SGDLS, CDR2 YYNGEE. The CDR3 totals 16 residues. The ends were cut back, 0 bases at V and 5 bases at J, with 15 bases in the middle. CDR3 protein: CASSVDRQGPHNEQFF. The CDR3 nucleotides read TGTGCCAGCAGCGTAGACCGACAAGGTCCCCACAATGAGCAGTTCTTC.

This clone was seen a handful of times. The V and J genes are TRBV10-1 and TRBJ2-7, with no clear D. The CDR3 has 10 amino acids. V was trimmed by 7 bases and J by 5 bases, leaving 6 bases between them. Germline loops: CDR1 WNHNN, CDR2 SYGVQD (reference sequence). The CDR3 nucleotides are TGCGCCAGCAAACGCGACGAGCAGTACTTC. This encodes CASKRDEQYF.

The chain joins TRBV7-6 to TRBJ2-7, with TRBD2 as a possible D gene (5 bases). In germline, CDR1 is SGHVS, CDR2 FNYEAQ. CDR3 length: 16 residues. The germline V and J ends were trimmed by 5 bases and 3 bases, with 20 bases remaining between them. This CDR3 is CASSLFYYAEGYEQYF. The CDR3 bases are TGTGCCAGCAGCCTCTTCTATTACGCTGAGGGCTACGAGCAGTACTTC.

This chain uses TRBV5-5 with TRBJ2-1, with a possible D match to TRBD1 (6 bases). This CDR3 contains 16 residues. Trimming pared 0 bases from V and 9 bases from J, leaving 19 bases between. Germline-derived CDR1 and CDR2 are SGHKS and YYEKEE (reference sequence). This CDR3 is CASSLVPTGPLGEQFF. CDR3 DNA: TGTGCCAGCAGCTTGGTCCCGACAGGTCCTTTAGGTGAGCAGTTCTTC.

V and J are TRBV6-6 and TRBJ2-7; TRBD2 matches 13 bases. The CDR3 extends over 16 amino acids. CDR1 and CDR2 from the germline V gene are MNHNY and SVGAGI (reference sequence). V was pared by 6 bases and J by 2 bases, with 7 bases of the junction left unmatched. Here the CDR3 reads CASRGRGTSGAYEQYF. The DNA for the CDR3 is TGTGCCAGCAGAGGAAGGGGGACTAGCGGGGCCTACGAGCAGTACTTC.

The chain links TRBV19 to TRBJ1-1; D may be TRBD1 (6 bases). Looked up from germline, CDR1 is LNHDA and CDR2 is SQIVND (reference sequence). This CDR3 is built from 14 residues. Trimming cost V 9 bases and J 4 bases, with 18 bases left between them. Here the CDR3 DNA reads TGTGCCAGCCCCACAGGTGTCAGGGGCACTGAAGCTTTCTTT. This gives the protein CASPTGVRGTEAFF.

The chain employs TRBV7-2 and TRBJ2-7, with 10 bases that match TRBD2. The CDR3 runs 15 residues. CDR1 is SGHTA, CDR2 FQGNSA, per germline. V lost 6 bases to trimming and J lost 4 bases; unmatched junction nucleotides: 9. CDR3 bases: TGTGCCAGCAGTTCGGCTAGCGGGAGTATTTACGAGCAGTACTTC. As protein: CASSSASGSIYEQYF.

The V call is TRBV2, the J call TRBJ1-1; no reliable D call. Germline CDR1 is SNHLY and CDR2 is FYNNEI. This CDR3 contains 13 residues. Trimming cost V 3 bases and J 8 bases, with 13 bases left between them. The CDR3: CASSEGLSGEAFF. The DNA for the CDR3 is TGTGCCAGCAGTGAGGGCCTTAGTGGGGAAGCTTTCTTT.

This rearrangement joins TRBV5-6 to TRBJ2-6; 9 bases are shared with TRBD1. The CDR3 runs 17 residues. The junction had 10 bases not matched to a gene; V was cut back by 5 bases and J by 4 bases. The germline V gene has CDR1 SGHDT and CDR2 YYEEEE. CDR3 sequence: CASSSGTGIAGANVLTF. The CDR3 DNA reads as TGTGCCAGCAGTTCCGGGACAGGGATCGCCGGGGCCAACGTCCTGACTTTC.

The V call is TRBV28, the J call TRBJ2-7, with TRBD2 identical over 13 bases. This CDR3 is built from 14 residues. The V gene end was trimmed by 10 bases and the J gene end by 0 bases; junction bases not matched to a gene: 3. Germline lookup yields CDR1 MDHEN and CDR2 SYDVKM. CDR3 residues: CAIRTSGSSYEQYF. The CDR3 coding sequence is TGTGCCATCCGGACTAGCGGGAGCTCCTACGAGCAGTACTTC.

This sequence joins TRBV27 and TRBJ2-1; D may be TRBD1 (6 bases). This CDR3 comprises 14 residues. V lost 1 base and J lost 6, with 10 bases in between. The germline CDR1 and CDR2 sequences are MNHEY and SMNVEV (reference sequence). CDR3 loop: CASSLYEGGNEQFF. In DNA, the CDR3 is TGTGCCAGCAGTTTATACGAAGGGGGCAATGAGCAGTTCTTC.

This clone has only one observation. This CDR3 reads CASSSGTASYEQYF. CDR3 DNA sequence: TGCGCCAGCAGTTCCGGGACAGCCTCCTACGAGCAGTACTTC. The chain recombines TRBV10-1 with TRBJ2-7; 7 nucleotides line up with TRBD1. This CDR3 comprises 14 residues. Losses at the gene ends were 5 bases for V and 0 bases for J; bases not matched to a gene: 4. Germline V gives CDR1 WNHNN, CDR2 SYGVQD (reference sequence).

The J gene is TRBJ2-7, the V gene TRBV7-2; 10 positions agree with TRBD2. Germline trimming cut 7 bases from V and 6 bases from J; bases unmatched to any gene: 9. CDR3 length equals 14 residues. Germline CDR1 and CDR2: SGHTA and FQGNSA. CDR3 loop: CASILLAGDSEQYF. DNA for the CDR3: TGTGCCAGCATCCTTCTAGCGGGAGACTCCGAGCAGTACTTC. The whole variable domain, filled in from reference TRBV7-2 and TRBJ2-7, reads GAGVSQSPSNKVTEKGKDVELRCDPISGHTALYWYRQSLGQGLEFLIYFQGNSAPDKSGLPSDRFSAERTGGSVSTLTIQRTQQEDSAVYLCASILLAGDSEQYFGPGTRLTVT.

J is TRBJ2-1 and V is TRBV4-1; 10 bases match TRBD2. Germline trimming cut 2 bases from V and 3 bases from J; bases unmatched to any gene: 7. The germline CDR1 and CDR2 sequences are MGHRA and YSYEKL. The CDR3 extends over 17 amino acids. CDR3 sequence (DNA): TGCGCCAGCAGCCAAAATAGCGGGAGGCGTCTCTACAATGAGCAGTTCTTC. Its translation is CASSQNSGRRLYNEQFF.